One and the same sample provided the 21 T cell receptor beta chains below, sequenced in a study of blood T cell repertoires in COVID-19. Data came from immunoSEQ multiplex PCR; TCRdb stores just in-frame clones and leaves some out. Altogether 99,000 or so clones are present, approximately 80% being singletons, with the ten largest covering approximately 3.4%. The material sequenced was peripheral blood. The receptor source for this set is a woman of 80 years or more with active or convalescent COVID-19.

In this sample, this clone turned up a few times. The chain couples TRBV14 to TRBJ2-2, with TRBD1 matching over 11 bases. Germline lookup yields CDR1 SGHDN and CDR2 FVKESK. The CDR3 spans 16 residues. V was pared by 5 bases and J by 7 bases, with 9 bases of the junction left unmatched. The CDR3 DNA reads TGTGCCAGCAGCTACGGACAGGGGGCCCCCGGCGGGGAGCTGTTTTTT. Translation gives CASSYGQGAPGGELFF.

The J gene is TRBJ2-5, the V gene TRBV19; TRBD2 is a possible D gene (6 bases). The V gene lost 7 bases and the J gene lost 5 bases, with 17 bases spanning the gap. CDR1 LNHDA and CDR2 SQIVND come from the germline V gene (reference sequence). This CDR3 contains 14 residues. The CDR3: CASNPGNAGETQYF. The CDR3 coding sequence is TGTGCCAGTAACCCAGGGAACGCGGGGGAGACCCAGTACTTC.

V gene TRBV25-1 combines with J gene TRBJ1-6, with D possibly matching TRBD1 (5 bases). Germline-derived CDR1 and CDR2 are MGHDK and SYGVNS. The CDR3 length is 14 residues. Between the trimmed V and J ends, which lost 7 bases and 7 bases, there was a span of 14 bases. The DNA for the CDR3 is TGTGCCAGCAAGGACGGGGGTCACAATTCACCCCTCCACTTT. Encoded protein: CASKDGGHNSPLHF.

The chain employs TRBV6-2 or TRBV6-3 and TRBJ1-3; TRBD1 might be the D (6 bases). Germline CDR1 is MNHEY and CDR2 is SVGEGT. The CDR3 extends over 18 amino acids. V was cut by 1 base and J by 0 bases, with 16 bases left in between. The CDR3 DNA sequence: TGTGCCAGCAGTTACTTACGGACAGAGGGAAGCTCTGGAAACACCATATATTTT. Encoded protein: CASSYLRTEGSSGNTIYF.

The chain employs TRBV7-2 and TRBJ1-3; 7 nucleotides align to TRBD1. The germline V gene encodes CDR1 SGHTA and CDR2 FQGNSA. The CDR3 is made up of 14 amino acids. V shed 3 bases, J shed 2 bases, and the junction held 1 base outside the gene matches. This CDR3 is CASSLDRTGNTIYF. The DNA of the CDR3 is TGTGCCAGCAGCTTGGACAGGACTGGAAACACCATATATTTT.

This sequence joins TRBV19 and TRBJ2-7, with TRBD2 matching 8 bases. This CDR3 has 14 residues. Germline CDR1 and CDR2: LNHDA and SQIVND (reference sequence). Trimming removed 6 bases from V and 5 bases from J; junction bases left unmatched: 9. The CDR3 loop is CASSPTSVSDEQYF. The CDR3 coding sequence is TGTGCCAGTAGCCCGACTAGCGTCAGCGACGAGCAGTACTTC.

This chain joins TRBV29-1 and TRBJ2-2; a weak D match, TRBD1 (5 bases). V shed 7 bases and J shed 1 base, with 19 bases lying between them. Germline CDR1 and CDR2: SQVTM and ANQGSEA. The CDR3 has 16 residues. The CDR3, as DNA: TGCAGCGCCATGGACAAGGCCCGACAGAACACCGGGGAGCTGTTTTTT. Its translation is CSAMDKARQNTGELFF.

DNA for the CDR3: TGTGCCAGCAGCAAACCAGGGGCCGGGGAGCTGTTTTTT. Translating gives CASSKPGAGELFF. This chain uses TRBV9 with TRBJ2-2; possible D gene TRBD1, 6 bases. There are 13 residues in the CDR3. The V gene lost 4 bases and the J gene lost 6 bases, with 10 bases spanning the gap. The germline gives CDR1 SGDLS, CDR2 YYNGEE.

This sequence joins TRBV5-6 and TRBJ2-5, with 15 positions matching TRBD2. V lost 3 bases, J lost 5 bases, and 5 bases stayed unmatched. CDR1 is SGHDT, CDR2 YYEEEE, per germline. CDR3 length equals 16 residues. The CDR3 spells CASSSRTSGGAETQYF. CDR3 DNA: TGTGCCAGCAGCTCCCGGACTAGCGGGGGGGCGGAGACCCAGTACTTC.

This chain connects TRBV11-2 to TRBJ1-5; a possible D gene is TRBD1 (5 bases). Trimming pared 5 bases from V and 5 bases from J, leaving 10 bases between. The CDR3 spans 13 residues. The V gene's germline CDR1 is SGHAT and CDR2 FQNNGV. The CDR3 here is CASSPGIYQPQHF. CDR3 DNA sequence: TGTGCCAGCAGCCCAGGGATCTATCAGCCCCAGCATTTT.

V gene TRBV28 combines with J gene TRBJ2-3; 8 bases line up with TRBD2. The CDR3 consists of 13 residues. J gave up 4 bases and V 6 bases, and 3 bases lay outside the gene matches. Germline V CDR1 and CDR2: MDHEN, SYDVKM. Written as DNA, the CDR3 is TGTGCCAGCAGCCCGGGGGGGGCAGATACGCAGTATTTT. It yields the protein CASSPGGADTQYF. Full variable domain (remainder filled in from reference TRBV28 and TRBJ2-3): DVKVTQSSRYLVKRTGEKVFLECVQDMDHENMFWYRQDPGLGLRLIYFSYDVKMKEKGDIPEGYSVSREKKERFSLILESASTNQTSMYLCASSPGGADTQYFGPGTRLTVL.

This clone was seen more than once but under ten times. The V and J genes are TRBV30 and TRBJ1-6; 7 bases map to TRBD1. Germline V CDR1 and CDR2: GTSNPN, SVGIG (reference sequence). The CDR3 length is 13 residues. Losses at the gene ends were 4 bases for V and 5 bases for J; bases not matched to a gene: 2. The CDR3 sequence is CAWTDRDNSPLHF. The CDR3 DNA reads TGTGCCTGGACCGACAGGGATAATTCACCCCTCCACTTT.

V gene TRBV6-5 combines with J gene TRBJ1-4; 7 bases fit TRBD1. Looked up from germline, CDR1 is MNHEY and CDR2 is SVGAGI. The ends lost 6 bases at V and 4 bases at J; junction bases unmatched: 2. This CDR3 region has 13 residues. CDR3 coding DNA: TGTGCCAGCAGAAGACAGGGTAATGAAAAACTGTTTTTT. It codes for CASRRQGNEKLFF.

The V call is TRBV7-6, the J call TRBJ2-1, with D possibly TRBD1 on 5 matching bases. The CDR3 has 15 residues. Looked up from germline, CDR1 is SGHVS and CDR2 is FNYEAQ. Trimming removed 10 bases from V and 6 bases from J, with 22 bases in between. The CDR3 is CATSLGARDFNEQFF. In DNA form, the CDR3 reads TGTGCCACCTCCCTTGGGGCTAGAGACTTCAATGAGCAGTTCTTC.

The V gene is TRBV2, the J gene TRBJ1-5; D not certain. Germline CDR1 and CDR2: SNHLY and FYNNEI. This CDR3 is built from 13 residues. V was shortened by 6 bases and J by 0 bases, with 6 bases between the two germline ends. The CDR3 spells CASSSDSNQPQHF. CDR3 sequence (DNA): TGTGCCAGCAGCAGCGATAGCAATCAGCCCCAGCATTTT.

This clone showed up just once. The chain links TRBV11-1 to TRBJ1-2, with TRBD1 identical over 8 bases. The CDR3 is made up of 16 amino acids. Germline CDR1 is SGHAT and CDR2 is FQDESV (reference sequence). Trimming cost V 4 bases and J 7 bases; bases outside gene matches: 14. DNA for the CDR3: TGTGCCAGCAGCTCCCTCGTGCAGGACAGGGATCGTGGCTACACCTTC. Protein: CASSSLVQDRDRGYTF.

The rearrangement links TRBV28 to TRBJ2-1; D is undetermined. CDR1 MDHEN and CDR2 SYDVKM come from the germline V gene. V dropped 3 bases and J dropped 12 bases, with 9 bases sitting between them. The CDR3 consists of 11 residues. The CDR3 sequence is CASSLTRGQFF. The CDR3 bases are TGTGCCAGCAGTTTGACTCGAGGGCAGTTCTTC. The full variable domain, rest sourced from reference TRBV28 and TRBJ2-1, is DVKVTQSSRYLVKRTGEKVFLECVQDMDHENMFWYRQDPGLGLRLIYFSYDVKMKEKGDIPEGYSVSREKKERFSLILESASTNQTSMYLCASSLTRGQFFGPGTRLTVL.

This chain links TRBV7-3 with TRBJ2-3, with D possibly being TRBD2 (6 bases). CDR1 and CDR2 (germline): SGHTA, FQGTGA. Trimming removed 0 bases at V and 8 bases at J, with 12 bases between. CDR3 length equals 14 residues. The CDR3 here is CASSLTASVSTQYF. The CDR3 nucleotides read TGTGCCAGCAGCTTAACCGCTAGCGTTTCTACGCAGTATTTT.

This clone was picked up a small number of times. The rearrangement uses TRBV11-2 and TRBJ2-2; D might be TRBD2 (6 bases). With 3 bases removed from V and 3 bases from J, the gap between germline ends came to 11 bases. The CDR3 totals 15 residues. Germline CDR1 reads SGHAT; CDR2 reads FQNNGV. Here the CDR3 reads CASSLIAAHTGELFF. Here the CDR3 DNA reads TGTGCCAGCAGCTTGATAGCGGCTCACACCGGGGAGCTGTTTTTT.

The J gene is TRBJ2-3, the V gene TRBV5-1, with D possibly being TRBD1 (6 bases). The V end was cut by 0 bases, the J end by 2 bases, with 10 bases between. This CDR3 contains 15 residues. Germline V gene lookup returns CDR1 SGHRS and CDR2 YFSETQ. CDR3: CASSLGWTVTDTQYF. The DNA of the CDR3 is TGCGCCAGCAGCTTGGGTTGGACAGTCACAGATACGCAGTATTTT.

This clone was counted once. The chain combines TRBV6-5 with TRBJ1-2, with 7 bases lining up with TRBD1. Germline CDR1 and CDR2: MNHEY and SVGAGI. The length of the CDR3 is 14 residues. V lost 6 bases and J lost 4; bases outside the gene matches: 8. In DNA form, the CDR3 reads TGTGCCAGCAGAGAGACAGGGCGCTCCTATGGCTACACCTTC. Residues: CASRETGRSYGYTF.